The rows below give T cell receptor beta chains drawn from one sample of a study of T-cell memory formation after mild COVID-19. TCRdb reanalysed the 5' RACE reads using MiXCR and keeps one entry per CDR3 protein. The sample has about 400,000 distinct CDR3 sequences; 24% are singletons. The material sequenced was PBMCs or a T cell subset sorted from them (not recorded which). These TCRs come from an adult woman who had mild COVID-19 (a few samples of this study predate the infection). Cell type and time point are not known. The CDR3 runs from the conserved cysteine through the conserved F or W. The D gene is left open where the match is weak. Expanded clones get a size class; other rows say once, few or many, or leave the size out.

V	D	J	size	length	DNA	CDR3
TRBV27	TRBD1	TRBJ2-7	.	16	TGTGCCAGCAGTTTGGGAGGGACAGGGAGCTCCTACGAGCAGTACTTC	CASSLGGTGSSYEQYF
TRBV5-1	.	TRBJ2-3	few	12	TGCGCCAGCAGCGGGGGGACAGATACGCAGTATTTT	CASSGGTDTQYF
TRBV3-1	.	TRBJ2-7	few	13	TGTGCCAGCAGCCACGGGGCGAGCTACGAGCAGTACTTC	CASSHGASYEQYF
TRBV7-8	.	TRBJ2-7	.	15	TGTGCCAGCAGCTCAATCTTAACACAAACCTACGAGCAGTACTTC	CASSSILTQTYEQYF
TRBV9	TRBD1	TRBJ2-3	.	16	TGTGCCAGCAGCGTACCCCGGGACAGTTCGGGAGATACGCAGTATTTT	CASSVPRDSSGDTQYF
TRBV9	TRBD1	TRBJ2-7	.	14	TGTGCCAGCAGCGTTGGGACAGGGGCTGACGAGCAGTACTTC	CASSVGTGADEQYF
TRBV12-3/TRBV12-4	TRBD1	TRBJ2-7	.	15	TGTGCCAGCTCCCGAGGGGGGACAGGAGACTACGAGCAGTACTTC	CASSRGGTGDYEQYF
TRBV14	TRBD1	TRBJ2-5	.	15	TGTGCCAGCAGCCAGGCCAGGGGGCGCCAAGAGACCCAGTACTTC	CASSQARGRQETQYF
TRBV6-5	.	TRBJ2-2	few	15	TGTGCCAGCAGAATGAACACCCTGGTGACCGGGGAGCTGTTTTTT	CASRMNTLVTGELFF
TRBV30	TRBD2	TRBJ2-1	few	14	TGTGCCTGGTCTACTAGCGGGAGTGATAATGAGCAGTTCTTC	CAWSTSGSDNEQFF
TRBV5-6	TRBD1	TRBJ2-7	few	11	TGTGCCAGCAGCGCCGGGACAGTCTTTGGCTTC	CASSAGTVFGF
TRBV20-1	TRBD1	TRBJ1-2	many	16	TGCAGTGCTAGAGAGAATCCGGGACAGGGGCGGGATGGCTACACCTTC	CSARENPGQGRDGYTF
TRBV4-1	TRBD1	TRBJ2-2	.	16	TGCGCCAGCAGCCCCCCACAGGGGGCCGGGACCGGGGAGCTGTTTTTT	CASSPPQGAGTGELFF
TRBV7-9	TRBD1	TRBJ2-7	few	15	TGTGCCAGCCGAGCATGGACAGGGTCCCCCTACGAGCAGTACTTC	CASRAWTGSPYEQYF
TRBV5-1	TRBD2	TRBJ2-1	few	17	TGCGCCAGCAGCTTCCCGGGACTAGCGGGGGGGTTGAATGAGCAGTTCTTC	CASSFPGLAGGLNEQFF
TRBV3-1	.	TRBJ1-6	.	12	TGTGCCAGCAGCCAAGATCGTTCACCCCTCCACTTT	CASSQDRSPLHF
TRBV4-2	.	TRBJ2-1	many	15	TGTGCCAGCAGCCAAGCGGGTAGCTCCTACAATGAGCAGTTCTTC	CASSQAGSSYNEQFF
TRBV24-1	TRBD2	TRBJ2-1	.	15	TGTGCCACCAGTGATCCTAGCGGACTCTACAATGAGCAGTTCTTC	CATSDPSGLYNEQFF
TRBV5-1	.	TRBJ1-1	few	11	TGCGCCAGCAGCTCCGGGACCGGGTCTTTCTTT	CASSSGTGSFF